Here is one T cell receptor beta chain with its context. Its antigen is undetermined. This record comes from a study of regulatory T cells in long-lasting Graves disease. Background on the study: The criterion for persistent Graves' disease was over 5 years of antithyroid drugs with positive TSH receptor antibodies.

Study-wide results and limits: Patients whose Graves' disease persisted exhibited lower TCR diversity than those newly diagnosed.

The CDR3 runs to 13 residues. The germline CDR1 and CDR2 sequences are GTSNPN and SVGIG (reference sequence). V lost 0 bases and J 1 base, leaving 6 bases between the germline ends. CDR3 regions were amplified by Arm-PCR using iRepertoire HTBI primers to build TCR beta libraries. TCRdb reanalysed the multiplex PCR reads using MiXCR and keeps one entry per CDR3 protein. The table has about 660,000 distinct CDR3 sequences, 25% to 30% seen once. Time point noted: persistent/refractory GD, antithyroid drugs over 5 years with positive TRAb. RNA isolated from PBMCs was used to make the TCR library. The starting material was peripheral blood mononuclear cells (PBMCs), obtained when the disease was refractory, from a patient treated with antithyroid drugs. V gene TRBV30 combines with J gene TRBJ1-1; perhaps TRBD1 as D (5 bases). This TCR derives from a female donor with Graves disease. CDR3 amino acids: CAWSVGANTEAFF. CDR3 coding DNA: TGTGCCTGGAGTGTAGGGGCGAACACTGAAGCTTTCTTT.